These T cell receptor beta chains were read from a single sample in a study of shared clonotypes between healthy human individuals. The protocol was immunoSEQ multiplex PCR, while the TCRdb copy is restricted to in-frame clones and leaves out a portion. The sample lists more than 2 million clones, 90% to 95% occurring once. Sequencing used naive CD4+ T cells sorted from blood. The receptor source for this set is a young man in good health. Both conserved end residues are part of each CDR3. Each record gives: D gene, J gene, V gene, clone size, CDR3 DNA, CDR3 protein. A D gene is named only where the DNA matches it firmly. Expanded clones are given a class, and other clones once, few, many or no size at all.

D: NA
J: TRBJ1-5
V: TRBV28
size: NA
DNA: TGTGCCAGCAGCCCCGTTCAGGTTGGACAGCCCCAGCATTTT
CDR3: CASSPVQVGQPQHF

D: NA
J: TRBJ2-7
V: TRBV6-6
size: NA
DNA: TGTGCCAGCAGCAAGTCCGCATTCGAGCAGTACTTC
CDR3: CASSKSAFEQYF

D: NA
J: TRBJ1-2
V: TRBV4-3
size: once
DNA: TGCGCCAGCAGCCAGGGGGGGTACTATGGCTACACCTTC
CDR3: CASSQGGYYGYTF

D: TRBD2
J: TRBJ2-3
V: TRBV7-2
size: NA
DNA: TGTGCCAGCAGCTCCCGACTAGCGGGGTACACAGATACGCAGTATTTT
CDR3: CASSSRLAGYTDTQYF

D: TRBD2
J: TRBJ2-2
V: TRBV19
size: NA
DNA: TGTGCCAGTACCCCTGGCGGGAGTAATACCGGGGAGCTGTTTTTT
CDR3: CASTPGGSNTGELFF

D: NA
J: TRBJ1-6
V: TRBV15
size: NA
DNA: TGTGCCACCAGCCGAAAATCCACAGGAAGCTCCTATAATTCACCCCTCCACTTT
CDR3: CATSRKSTGSSYNSPLHF

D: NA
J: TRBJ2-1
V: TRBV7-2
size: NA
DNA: TGTGCCAGCAGCCCCCGGGTAGTGGGGCCAGCCTTTTACAATGAGCAGTTCTTC
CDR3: CASSPRVVGPAFYNEQFF

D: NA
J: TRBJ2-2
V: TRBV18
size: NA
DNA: TGTGCCAGCTCACCAACTGAAGTGGCCGGGGAGCTGTTTTTT
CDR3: CASSPTEVAGELFF

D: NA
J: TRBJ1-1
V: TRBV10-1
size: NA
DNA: TGCGCCAGCAGCCAGGGTCAGGGTTTGAGCACTGAAGCTTTCTTT
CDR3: CASSQGQGLSTEAFF

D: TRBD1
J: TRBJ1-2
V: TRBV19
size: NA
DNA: TGTGCCAGTAGTATCGACAGGGCGGAAAATGGCTACACCTTC
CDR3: CASSIDRAENGYTF

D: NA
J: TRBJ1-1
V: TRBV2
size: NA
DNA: TGTGCCAGCAGTGGGGACGGTGAAGCTTTCTTT
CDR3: CASSGDGEAFF

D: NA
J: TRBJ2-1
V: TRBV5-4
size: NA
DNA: TGTGCCAGCAGCTTGGGTGCAGGGGGGACCGATGAGCAGTTCTTC
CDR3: CASSLGAGGTDEQFF

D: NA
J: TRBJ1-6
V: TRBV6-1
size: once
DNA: TGTGCCAGCAGTGAATTTTTGGGGGTGGTTCCTAATTCACCCCTCCACTTT
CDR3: CASSEFLGVVPNSPLHF

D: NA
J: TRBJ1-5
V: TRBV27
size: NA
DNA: TGTGCCACCCGCGCGTTTGGGAATCAGCCCCAGCATTTT
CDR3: CATRAFGNQPQHF

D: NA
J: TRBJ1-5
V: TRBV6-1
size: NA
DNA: TGTGCCAGCAGTGCTGACGGAGAAATGCGCCCCCAGCATTTT
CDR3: CASSADGEMRPQHF

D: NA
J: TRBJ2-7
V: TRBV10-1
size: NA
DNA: TGCGCCAGCAGGGGGGCCTACGAGCAGTACTTC
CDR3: CASRGAYEQYF

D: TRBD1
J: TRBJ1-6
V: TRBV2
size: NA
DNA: TGTGCCAGCAGGCCCACAGGGGCAACGTCACCCCTCCACTTT
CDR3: CASRPTGATSPLHF

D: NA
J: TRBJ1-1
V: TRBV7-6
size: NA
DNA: TGTGCCAGCAGTTCGGATCACACTGAAGCTTTCTTT
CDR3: CASSSDHTEAFF

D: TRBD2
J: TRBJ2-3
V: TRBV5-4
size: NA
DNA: TGTGCCAGCAGCTTGGCTCGCGGGGGAGGCACAGATACGCAGTATTTT
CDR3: CASSLARGGGTDTQYF

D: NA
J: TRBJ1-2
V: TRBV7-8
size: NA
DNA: TGTGCCAGCAGCTCGGTCCGCGCTGGGGGCTACACCTTC
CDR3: CASSSVRAGGYTF

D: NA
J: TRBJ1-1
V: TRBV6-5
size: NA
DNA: TGTGCCAGCCGGACCGGGTACGGTAACACTGAAGCTTTCTTT
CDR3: CASRTGYGNTEAFF

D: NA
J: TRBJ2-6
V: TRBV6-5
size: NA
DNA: TGTGCCAGCAGCTCCTGGGTCTCTGGGGCCAACGTCCTGACTTTC
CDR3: CASSSWVSGANVLTF

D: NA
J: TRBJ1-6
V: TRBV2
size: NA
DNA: TGTGCCAGCCGACGAGGAGGAAATTCACCCCTCCACTTT
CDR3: CASRRGGNSPLHF

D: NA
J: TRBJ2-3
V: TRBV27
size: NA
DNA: TGTGCCAGCAGAGGGGGGGTTCACACAGATACGCAGTATTTT
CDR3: CASRGGVHTDTQYF

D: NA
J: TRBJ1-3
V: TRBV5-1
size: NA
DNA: TGCGCCAGCAGCTTGAACGCGGAGGGCACCATATATTTT
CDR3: CASSLNAEGTIYF

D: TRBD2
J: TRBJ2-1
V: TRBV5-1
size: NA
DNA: TGCGCCAGCAGCCTGTCGACTAGCGGAGAGGGGGAGCAGTTCTTC
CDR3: CASSLSTSGEGEQFF

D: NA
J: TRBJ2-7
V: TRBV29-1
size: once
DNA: TGCAGCGTTACCAGAAGAGTCCTTGGTTCCTACGAGCAGTACTTC
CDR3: CSVTRRVLGSYEQYF

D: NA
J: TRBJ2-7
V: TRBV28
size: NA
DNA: TGTGCCAGCAGTCCCGGGACGCCCGCCTACGAGCAGTACTTC
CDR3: CASSPGTPAYEQYF

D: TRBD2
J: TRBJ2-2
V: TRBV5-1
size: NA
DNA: TGCGCCAGCAGCACAGCGGGAGCAGTCGGGGAGCTGTTTTTT
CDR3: CASSTAGAVGELFF

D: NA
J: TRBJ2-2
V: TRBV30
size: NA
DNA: TGTGCCTGGAGCGTCCAGTTGGGGATAGGCGGGGAGCTGTTTTTT
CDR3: CAWSVQLGIGGELFF

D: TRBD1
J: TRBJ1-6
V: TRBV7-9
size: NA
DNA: TGTGCCAGCAGTCGCGCGCGACAGGGAGGGTGGGGATCACCCCTCCACTTT
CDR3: CASSRARQGGWGSPLHF

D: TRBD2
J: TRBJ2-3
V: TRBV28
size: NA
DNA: TGTGCCAGCGCGGCTAGCGGGGGACGCCCTAGCACAGATACGCAGTATTTT
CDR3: CASAASGGRPSTDTQYF

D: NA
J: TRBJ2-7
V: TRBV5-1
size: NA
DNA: TGCGCCAGCAGCTTGGCTGGAGCAGGCCAGAGGGCCTACGAGCAGTACTTC
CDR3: CASSLAGAGQRAYEQYF

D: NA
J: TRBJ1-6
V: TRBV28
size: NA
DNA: TGTGCCAGCAGGTTTCAGGGGTTTGCACCCCTCCACTTT
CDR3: CASRFQGFAPLHF

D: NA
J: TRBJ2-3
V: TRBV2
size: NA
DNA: TGTGCCAGCAGTAGCCCGTACGAGGGGGCAGATACGCAGTATTTT
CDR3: CASSSPYEGADTQYF

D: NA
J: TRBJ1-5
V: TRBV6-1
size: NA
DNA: TGTGCCAGCAGTGAAAAGGGGATCAACTACCTTTATAGCAATCAGCCCCAGCATTTT
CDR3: CASSEKGINYLYSNQPQHF

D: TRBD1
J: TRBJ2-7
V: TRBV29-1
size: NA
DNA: TGCAGCACATTGACCGGGACAGAGCATTACTTC
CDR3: CSTLTGTEHYF

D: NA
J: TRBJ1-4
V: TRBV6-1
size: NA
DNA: TGTGCCAGCAGCTTAAATGCCGATGAAAAACTGTTTTTT
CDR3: CASSLNADEKLFF

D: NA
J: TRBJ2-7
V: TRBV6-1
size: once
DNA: TGTGCCGGAGACAGGGGAGGGGAGCAGTACTTC
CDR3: CAGDRGGEQYF

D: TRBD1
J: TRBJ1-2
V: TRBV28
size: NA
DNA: TGTGCCAGCAGATCGGGACAGGAGATCTATGGCTACACCTTC
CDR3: CASRSGQEIYGYTF

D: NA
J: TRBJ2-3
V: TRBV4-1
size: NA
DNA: TGCGCCAGCAGCCCGGAGGGGGGGAGATATACGCAGTATTTT
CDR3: CASSPEGGRYTQYF

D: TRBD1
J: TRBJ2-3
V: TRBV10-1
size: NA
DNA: TGCGCCAGCAGTGACGCCGGGACAGGGGTGAATACGCAGTATTTT
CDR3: CASSDAGTGVNTQYF

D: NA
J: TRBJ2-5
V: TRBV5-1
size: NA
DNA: TGCGCCAGCAGCTTTGAGGGTTGGGAGACCCAGTACTTC
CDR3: CASSFEGWETQYF

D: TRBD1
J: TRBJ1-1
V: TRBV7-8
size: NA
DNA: TGTGCCACGTCGCGACAGGGAGGCCATCCAGGGCGAAACACTGAAGCTTTCTTT
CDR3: CATSRQGGHPGRNTEAFF

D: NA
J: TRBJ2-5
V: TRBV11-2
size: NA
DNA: TGTGCCAGCAGCCGGGGAGGACCGGGAACCAAAGAGACCCAGTACTTC
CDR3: CASSRGGPGTKETQYF

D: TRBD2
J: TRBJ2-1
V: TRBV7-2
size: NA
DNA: TGTGCCAGCAGCTTAGTCGCTAGCGGAGCAAACAATGAGCAGTTCTTC
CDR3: CASSLVASGANNEQFF

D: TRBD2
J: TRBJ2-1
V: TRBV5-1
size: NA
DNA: TGCGCCAGCAGCAAAAGGACTAGCGGGAGCTTCTATGAGCAGTTCTTC
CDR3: CASSKRTSGSFYEQFF

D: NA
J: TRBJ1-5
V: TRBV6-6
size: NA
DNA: TGTGCCAGCAGTCCGACAGACTATAGCAATCAGCCCCAGCATTTT
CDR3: CASSPTDYSNQPQHF

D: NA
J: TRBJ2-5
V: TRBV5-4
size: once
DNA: TGTGCCAGCAGCTTGGCGGGGAGAGAGACCCAGTACTTC
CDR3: CASSLAGRETQYF

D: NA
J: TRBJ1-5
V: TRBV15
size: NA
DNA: TGTGCCACCAGCAGAGGTGGGGCAGGGGAACTTGGGAGCAATCAGCCCCAGCATTTT
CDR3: CATSRGGAGELGSNQPQHF

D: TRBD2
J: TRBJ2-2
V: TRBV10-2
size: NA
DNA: TGCGCCAGCAGTAGACTAGCGGGGATTATGAGGGAGCTGTTTTTT
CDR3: CASSRLAGIMRELFF

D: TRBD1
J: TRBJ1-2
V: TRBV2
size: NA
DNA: TGTGCCAGCAGTGCGGACAGGGGGGGACGAGGCTACACCTTC
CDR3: CASSADRGGRGYTF

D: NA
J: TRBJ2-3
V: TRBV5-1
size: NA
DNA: TGCGCCAGCAGCTTGGCCGGGGGCGGCACAGATACGCAGTATTTT
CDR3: CASSLAGGGTDTQYF

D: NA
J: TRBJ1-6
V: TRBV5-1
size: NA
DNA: TGCGCCAGCAGCTTGGAGGTCGACTCACCCCTCCACTTT
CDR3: CASSLEVDSPLHF

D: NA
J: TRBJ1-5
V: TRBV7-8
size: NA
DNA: TGTGCCAGCAGCTTCCAGGGGCTGGGCGGCAATCAGCCCCAGCATTTT
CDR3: CASSFQGLGGNQPQHF